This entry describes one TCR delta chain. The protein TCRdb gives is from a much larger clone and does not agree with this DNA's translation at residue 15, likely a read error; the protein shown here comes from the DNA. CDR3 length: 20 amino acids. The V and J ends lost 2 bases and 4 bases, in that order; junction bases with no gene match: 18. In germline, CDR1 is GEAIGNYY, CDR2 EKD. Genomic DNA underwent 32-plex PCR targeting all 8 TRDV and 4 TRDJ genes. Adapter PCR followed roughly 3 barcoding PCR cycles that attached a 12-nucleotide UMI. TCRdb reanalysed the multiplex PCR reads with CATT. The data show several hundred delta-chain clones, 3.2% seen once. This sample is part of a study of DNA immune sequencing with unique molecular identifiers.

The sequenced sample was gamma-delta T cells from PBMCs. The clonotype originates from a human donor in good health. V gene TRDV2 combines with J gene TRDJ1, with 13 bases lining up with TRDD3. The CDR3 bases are TGTGCCTGTGACAAGGTGGGCTTTCAACTGGGGGATACGCGCATCGATAAACTCATCTTT. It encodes CACDKVGFQLGDTRIDKLIF.